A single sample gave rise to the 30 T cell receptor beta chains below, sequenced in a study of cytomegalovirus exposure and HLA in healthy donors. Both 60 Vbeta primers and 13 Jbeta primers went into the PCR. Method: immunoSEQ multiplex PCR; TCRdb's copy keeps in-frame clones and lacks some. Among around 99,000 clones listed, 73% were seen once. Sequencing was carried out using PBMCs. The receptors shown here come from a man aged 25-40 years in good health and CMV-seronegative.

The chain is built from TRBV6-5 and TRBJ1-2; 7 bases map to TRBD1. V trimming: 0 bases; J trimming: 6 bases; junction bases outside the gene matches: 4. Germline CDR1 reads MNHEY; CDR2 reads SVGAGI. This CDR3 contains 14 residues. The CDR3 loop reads CASSYSTRGDGYTF. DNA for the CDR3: TGTGCCAGCAGTTACTCGACCAGGGGGGATGGCTACACCTTC.

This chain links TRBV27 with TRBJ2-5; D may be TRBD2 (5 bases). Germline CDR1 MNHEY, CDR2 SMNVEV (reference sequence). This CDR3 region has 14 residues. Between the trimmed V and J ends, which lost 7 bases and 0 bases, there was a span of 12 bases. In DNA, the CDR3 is TGTGCCAGCAACTACAACGGGAACCAAGAGACCCAGTACTTC. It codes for CASNYNGNQETQYF.

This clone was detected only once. CDR3 protein: CASSLEATGEDGYTF. The CDR3 DNA follows: TGCGCCAGCAGCTTGGAGGCGACAGGGGAGGATGGCTACACCTTC. This chain uses TRBV5-1 with TRBJ1-2; the match to TRBD1 covers 8 bases. The CDR3 covers 15 residues. Losses at the gene ends were 0 bases for V and 6 bases for J; bases not matched to a gene: 7. The germline gives CDR1 SGHRS, CDR2 YFSETQ. Filled out from reference TRBV5-1 and TRBJ1-2, the complete variable domain reads KAGVTQTPRYLIKTRGQQVTLSCSPISGHRSVSWYQQTPGQGLQFLFEYFSETQRNKGNFPGRFSGRQFSNSRSEMNVSTLELGDSALYLCASSLEATGEDGYTFGSGTRLTVV.

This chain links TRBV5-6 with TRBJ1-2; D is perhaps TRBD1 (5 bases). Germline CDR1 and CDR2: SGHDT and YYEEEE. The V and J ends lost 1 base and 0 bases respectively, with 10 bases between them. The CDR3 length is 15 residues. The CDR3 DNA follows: TGTGCCAGCAGCTTGAGCAGGGCCGCTAACTATGGCTACACCTTC. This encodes CASSLSRAANYGYTF.

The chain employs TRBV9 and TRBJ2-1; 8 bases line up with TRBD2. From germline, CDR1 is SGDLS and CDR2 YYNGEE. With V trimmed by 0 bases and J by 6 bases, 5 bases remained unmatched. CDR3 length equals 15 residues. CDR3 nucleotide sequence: TGTGCCAGCAGCGTAGCGACTAGCGCTTTCAATGAGCAGTTCTTC. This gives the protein CASSVATSAFNEQFF.

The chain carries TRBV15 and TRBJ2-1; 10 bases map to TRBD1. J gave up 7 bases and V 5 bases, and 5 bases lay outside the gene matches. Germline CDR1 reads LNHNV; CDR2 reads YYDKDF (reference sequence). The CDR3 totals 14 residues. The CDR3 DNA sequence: TGTGCCACCAGCGAGGACAGGGGGTTAAATGAGCAGTTCTTC. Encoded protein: CATSEDRGLNEQFF.

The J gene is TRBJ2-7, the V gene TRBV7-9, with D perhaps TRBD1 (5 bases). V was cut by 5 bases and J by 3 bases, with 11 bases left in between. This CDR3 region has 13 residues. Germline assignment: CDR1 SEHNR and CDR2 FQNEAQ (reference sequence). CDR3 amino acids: CASSRDRNYEQYF. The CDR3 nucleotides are TGTGCCAGCAGCCGAGACAGAAACTACGAGCAGTACTTC.

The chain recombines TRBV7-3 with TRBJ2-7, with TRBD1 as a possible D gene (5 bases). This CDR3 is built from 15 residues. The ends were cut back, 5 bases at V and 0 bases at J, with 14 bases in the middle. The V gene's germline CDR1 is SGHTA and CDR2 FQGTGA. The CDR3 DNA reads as TGTGCCAGCAGCCTTGGGGCAACGAACTCCTACGAGCAGTACTTC. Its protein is CASSLGATNSYEQYF.

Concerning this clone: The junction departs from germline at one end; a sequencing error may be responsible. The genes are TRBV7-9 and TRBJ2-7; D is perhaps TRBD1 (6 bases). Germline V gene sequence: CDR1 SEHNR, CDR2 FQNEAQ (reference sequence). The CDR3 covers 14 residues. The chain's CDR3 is CSSSPGTTVYEQYF. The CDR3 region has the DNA TGTTCCAGCAGCCCCGGGACAACTGTCTACGAGCAGTACTTC. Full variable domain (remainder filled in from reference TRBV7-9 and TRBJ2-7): DTGVSQNPRHKITKRGQNVTFRCDPISEHNRLYWYRQTLGQGPEFLTYFQNEAQLEKSRLLSDRFSAERPKGSFSTLEIQRTEQGDSAMYLCSSSPGTTVYEQYFGPGTRLTVT.

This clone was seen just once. CDR3 sequence: CASSQDPTGNYGYTF. Written as DNA, the CDR3 is TGTGCCAGCAGCCAAGATCCTACAGGGAACTATGGCTACACCTTC. The chain carries TRBV4-2 and TRBJ1-2; perhaps TRBD1 as D (6 bases). The germline V gene has CDR1 LGHNA and CDR2 YNFKEQ. The CDR3 is made up of 15 amino acids. The V end was cut by 0 bases, the J end by 2 bases, with 10 bases between.

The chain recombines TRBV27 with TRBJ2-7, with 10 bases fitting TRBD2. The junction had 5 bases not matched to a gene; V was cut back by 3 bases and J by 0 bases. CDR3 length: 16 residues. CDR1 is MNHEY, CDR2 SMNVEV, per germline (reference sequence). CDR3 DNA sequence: TGTGCCAGCAGTTTTTTAGCGGGGGGACCCTCCTACGAGCAGTACTTC. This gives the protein CASSFLAGGPSYEQYF.

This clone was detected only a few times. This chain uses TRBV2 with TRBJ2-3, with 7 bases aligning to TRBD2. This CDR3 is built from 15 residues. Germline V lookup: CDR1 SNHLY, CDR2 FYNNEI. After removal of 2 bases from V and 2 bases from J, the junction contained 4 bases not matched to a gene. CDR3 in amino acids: CASSEWEGATDTQYF. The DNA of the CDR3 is TGTGCCAGCAGTGAATGGGAGGGAGCCACAGATACGCAGTATTTT.

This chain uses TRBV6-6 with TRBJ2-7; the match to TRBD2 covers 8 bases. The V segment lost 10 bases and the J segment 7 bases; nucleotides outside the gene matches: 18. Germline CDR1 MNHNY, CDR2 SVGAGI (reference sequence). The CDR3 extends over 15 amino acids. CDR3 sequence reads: CATTAGGGTVREQYF. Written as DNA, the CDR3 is TGTGCCACCACTGCGGGAGGCGGGACCGTGAGGGAGCAGTACTTC.

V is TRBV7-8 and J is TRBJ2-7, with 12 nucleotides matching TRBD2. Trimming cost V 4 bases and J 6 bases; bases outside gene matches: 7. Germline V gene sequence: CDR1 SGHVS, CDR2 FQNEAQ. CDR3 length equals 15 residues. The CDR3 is CASSSRRLAGAEQYF. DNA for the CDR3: TGTGCCAGCAGCTCCAGAAGACTAGCGGGAGCCGAGCAGTACTTC.

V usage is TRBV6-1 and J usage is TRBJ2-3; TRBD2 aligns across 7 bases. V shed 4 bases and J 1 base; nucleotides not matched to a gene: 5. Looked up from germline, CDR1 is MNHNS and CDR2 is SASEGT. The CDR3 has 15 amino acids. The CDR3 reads CASSAREAGTDTQYF. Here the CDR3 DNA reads TGTGCCAGCAGTGCCCGGGAGGCTGGCACAGATACGCAGTATTTT.

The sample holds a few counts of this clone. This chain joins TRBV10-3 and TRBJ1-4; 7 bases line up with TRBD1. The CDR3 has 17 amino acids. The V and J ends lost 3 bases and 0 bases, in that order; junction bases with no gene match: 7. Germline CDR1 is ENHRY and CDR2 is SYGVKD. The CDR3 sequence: CAISDSGTAATNEKLFF. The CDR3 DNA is TGTGCCATCAGTGACTCAGGGACAGCTGCAACTAATGAAAAACTGTTTTTT.

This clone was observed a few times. This CDR3 is CASSIRGEDSPLHF. The DNA for the CDR3 is TGTGCCAGTAGTATAAGAGGGGAGGATTCACCCCTCCACTTT. The chain recombines TRBV19 with TRBJ1-6, with TRBD1 as a possible D gene (5 bases). The CDR3 runs 14 residues. V was trimmed by 2 bases and J by 8 bases, leaving 10 bases between them. Germline V gene data show CDR1 as LNHDA and CDR2 as SQIVND (reference sequence).

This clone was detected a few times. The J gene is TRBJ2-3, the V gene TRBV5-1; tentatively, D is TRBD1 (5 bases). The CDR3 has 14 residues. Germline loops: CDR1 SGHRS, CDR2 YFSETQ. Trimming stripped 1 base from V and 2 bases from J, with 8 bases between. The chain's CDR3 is CASSLLQVTDTQYF. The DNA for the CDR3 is TGCGCCAGCAGCTTGTTACAGGTCACAGATACGCAGTATTTT.

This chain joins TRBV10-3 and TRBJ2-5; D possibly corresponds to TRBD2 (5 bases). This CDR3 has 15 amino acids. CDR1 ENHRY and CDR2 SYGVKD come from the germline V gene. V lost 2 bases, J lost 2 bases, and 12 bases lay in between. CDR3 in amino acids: CAISEAEVRQETQYF. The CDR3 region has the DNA TGTGCCATCAGTGAGGCGGAGGTCCGGCAAGAGACCCAGTACTTC.

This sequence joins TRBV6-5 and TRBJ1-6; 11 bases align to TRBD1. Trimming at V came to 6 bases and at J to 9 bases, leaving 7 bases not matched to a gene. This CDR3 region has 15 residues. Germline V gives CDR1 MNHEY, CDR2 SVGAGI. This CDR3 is CASSPQGTGGSPLHF. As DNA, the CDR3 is TGTGCCAGCAGCCCTCAGGGGACAGGGGGTTCACCCCTCCACTTT.

The CDR3 DNA is TGTGCCAGCAGCGGGACAGTGCTCAGCTCCTATAATTCACCCCTCCACTTT. It yields the protein CASSGTVLSSYNSPLHF. The rearrangement links TRBV7-2 to TRBJ1-6; 7 bases agree with TRBD1. The CDR3 length is 17 residues. The ends lost 5 bases at V and 0 bases at J; junction bases unmatched: 7. Germline V gives CDR1 SGHTA, CDR2 FQGNSA.

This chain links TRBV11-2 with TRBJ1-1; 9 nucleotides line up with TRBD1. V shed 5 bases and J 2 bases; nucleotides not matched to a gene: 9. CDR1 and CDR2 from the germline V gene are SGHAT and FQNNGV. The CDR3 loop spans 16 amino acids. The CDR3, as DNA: TGTGCCAGCAGCCCACGAAGACAGGGGGGAAACACTGAAGCTTTCTTT. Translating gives CASSPRRQGGNTEAFF.

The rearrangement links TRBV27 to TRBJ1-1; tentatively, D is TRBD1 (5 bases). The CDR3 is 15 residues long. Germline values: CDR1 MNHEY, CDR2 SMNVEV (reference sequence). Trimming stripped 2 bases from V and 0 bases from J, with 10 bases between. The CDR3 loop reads CASSLAGKVNTEAFF. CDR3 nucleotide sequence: TGTGCCAGCAGTTTAGCAGGGAAGGTGAACACTGAAGCTTTCTTT.

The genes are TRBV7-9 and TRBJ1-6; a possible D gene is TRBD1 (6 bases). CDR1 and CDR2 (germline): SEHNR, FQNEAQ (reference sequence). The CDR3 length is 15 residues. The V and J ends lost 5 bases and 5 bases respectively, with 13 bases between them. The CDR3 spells CASSHPGHNNSPLHF. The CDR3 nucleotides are TGTGCCAGCAGCCATCCGGGACACAATAATTCACCCCTCCACTTT.

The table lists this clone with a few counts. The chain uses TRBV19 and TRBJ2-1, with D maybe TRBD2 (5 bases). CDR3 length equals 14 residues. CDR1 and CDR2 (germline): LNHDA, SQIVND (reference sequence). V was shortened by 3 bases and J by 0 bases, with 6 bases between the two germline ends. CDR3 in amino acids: CASSIGSSYNEQFF. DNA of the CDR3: TGTGCCAGTAGTATTGGGAGCTCCTACAATGAGCAGTTCTTC. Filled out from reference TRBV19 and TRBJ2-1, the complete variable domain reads DGGITQSPKYLFRKEGQNVTLSCEQNLNHDAMYWYRQDPGQGLRLIYYSQIVNDFQKGDIAEGYSVSREKKESFPLTVTSAQKNPTAFYLCASSIGSSYNEQFFGPGTRLTVL.

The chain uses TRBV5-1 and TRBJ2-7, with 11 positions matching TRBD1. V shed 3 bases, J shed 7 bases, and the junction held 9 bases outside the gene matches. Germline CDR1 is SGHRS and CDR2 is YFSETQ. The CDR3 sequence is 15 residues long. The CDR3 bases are TGCGCCAGCAGCTCTGAACGGACAGGGGGCGAGGAGCAGTACTTC. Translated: CASSSERTGGEEQYF.

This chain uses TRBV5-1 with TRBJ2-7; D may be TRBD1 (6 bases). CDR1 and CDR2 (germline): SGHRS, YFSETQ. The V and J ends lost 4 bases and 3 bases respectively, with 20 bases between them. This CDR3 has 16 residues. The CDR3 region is CASSPAEGQSYYEQYF. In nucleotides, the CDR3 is TGCGCCAGCAGCCCGGCAGAGGGACAATCCTACTACGAGCAGTACTTC.

Here the CDR3 DNA reads TGTGCCAGCAACCAACCCGACAGGGATAACTATGGCTACACCTTC. Protein sequence: CASNQPDRDNYGYTF. The chain carries TRBV28 and TRBJ1-2, with 7 bases lining up with TRBD1. V was clipped by 7 bases and J by 1 base; unmatched bases: 9. The CDR3 length is 15 residues. Germline values: CDR1 MDHEN, CDR2 SYDVKM.

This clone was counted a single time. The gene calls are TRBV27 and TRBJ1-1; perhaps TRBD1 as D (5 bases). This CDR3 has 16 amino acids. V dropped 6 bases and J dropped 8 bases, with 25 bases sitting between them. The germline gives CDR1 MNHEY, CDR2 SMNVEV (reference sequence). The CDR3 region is CASSPFQGRSNQEAFF. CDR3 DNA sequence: TGTGCCAGCAGCCCCTTCCAGGGCCGATCAAACCAGGAAGCTTTCTTT.

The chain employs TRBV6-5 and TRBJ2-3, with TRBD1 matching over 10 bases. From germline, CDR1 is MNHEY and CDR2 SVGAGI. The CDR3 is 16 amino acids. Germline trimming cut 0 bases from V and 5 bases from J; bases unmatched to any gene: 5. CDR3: CASSYSPWDRGDTQYF. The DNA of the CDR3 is TGTGCCAGCAGTTACTCCCCGTGGGACAGGGGAGATACGCAGTATTTT.